Detailed here is one T cell receptor (beta chain). No antigen is known for it. The sample belongs to a study of T-cell reconstitution after alpha-beta-depleted transplantation in children. Construction of the TCRbeta library involved unique molecular identifiers. TCRdb processed the PCR reads anew with MiXCR; each CDR3 protein has one entry. The repertoire holds hundreds of thousands of distinct CDR3 sequences, with roughly a quarter as singletons. General study points: Reportedly, only several hundred clones from non-depleted graft cells drove alpha-beta T-cell counts at about two months. Recipient T cells and thymic progenitors that survived were the source of the high TCRbeta diversity seen at day 60 in some patients. At one year after transplant, newly produced T cells mostly accounted for T-cell counts and diversity.

V was shortened by 5 bases and J by 5 bases, with 16 bases between the two germline ends. This CDR3 has 15 amino acids. The chain links TRBV12-3 or TRBV12-4 to TRBJ1-3; D unclear. This material consisted of PBMCs, mostly from graft donor cells, taken 360 days after TCRalphabeta/CD19-depleted stem cell transplant. This clonotype originated in a female patient aged 2-9 years who had a stem cell transplant for congenital amegakaryocytic thrombocytopenia, so the T cells may come from the graft donor. The CDR3 sequence: CASSTGGRPRNTIYF. CDR3 bases: TGTGCCAGCAGTACCGGAGGCCGGCCGAGAAACACCATATATTTT.